Shown below are 10 T cell receptor beta chains from a single sample sequenced in a study of shared clonotypes between healthy human individuals (dated by TCRdb to about 2020). Library prep was done by the immunoSEQ multiplex PCR assay. TCRdb took this table from immuneACCESS and kept in-frame rearrangements with V and J called. Such tables lack part of the clones; where checked against another copy, unresolved V genes explain under half of the gap, and the rest is unexplained. The sample yields 150,000 to 200,000 clones; roughly 91% were counted once. The ten largest account for 0.065% to 0.07% of the sample. Sequencing was done on a sample of naive CD4+ T cells sorted from blood. The cell subset or site tag for this specimen amounts to: CD45RA+ positively selected. All receptors derive from a woman under 40 in good health.

The chain employs TRBV18 and TRBJ2-5, with TRBD1 as a possible D gene (6 bases). The CDR3 sequence is 13 residues long. Trimming took 3 bases from V and 4 from J, leaving 9 bases between them. Germline CDR1 is KGHSH and CDR2 is LQKENI. The CDR3 DNA reads as TGTGCCAGCTCACCTGAACAGGGAGAGACCCAGTACTTC. Translated: CASSPEQGETQYF.

This sequence joins TRBV19 and TRBJ1-4; the D gene is possibly TRBD1 (6 bases). This CDR3 region has 14 residues. CDR1 and CDR2 (germline): LNHDA, SQIVND (reference sequence). Trimming stripped 5 bases from V and 5 bases from J, with 12 bases between. In DNA form, the CDR3 reads TGTGCCAGTAGTGCAAGGGGGTGGAATGAAAAACTGTTTTTT. It is translated as CASSARGWNEKLFF.

This clone was observed a single time. The rearrangement links TRBV28 to TRBJ2-7; TRBD2 agrees at 7 bases. The CDR3 runs to 13 residues. The J segment lost 2 bases and the V segment lost 8 bases, leaving 6 bases of the junction unmatched. Germline V lookup: CDR1 MDHEN, CDR2 SYDVKM. The DNA for the CDR3 is TGTGCCAGCGGACGACTAGCCCCCTACGAGCAGTACTTC. Its protein product is CASGRLAPYEQYF.

V gene TRBV5-4 combines with J gene TRBJ2-3; 13 nucleotides agree with TRBD2. J gave up 2 bases and V 5 bases, and 11 bases lay outside the gene matches. From germline, CDR1 is SGHNT and CDR2 YYREEE (reference sequence). There are 18 residues in the CDR3. The CDR3 spells CASSSPTSGGPTTDTQYF. CDR3 DNA sequence: TGTGCCAGCAGTTCTCCGACTAGCGGGGGGCCCACCACAGATACGCAGTATTTT. The whole variable domain, filled in from reference TRBV5-4 and TRBJ2-3, reads ETGVTQSPTHLIKTRGQQVTLRCSSQSGHNTVSWYQQALGQGPQFIFQYYREEENGRGNFPPRFSGLQFPNYSSELNVNALELDDSALYLCASSSPTSGGPTTDTQYFGPGTRLTVL.

The V call is TRBV6-6, the J call TRBJ2-7, with D possibly being TRBD2 (6 bases). Per germline, CDR1 MNHNY and CDR2 SVGAGI (reference sequence). The CDR3 has 14 residues. With 1 base removed from V and 2 bases from J, the gap between germline ends came to 9 bases. CDR3 DNA: TGTGCCAGCAGTTACTTTCCTAGCGCCTACGAGCAGTACTTC. Its translation is CASSYFPSAYEQYF.

This sequence joins TRBV5-4 and TRBJ2-7; the D is unclear. CDR3 length equals 13 residues. Germline assignment: CDR1 SGHNT and CDR2 YYREEE (reference sequence). With 2 bases removed from V and 1 base from J, the gap between germline ends came to 7 bases. CDR3 DNA: TGTGCCAGCAGCTTCTCGGGTTCCTACGAGCAGTACTTC. Protein product: CASSFSGSYEQYF.

The CDR3 DNA reads TGTGCCAGCAGTGAACATAGGGACAGCTCCTACGAGCAGTACTTC. As protein: CASSEHRDSSYEQYF. V gene TRBV2 combines with J gene TRBJ2-7, with 7 bases aligning to TRBD1. In germline, CDR1 is SNHLY, CDR2 FYNNEI. The CDR3 is 15 residues long. V gave up 2 bases and J gave up 0 bases; unmatched junction bases: 4.

Here the CDR3 reads CASSPIGTGYEQYF. For the CDR3, the DNA is TGTGCCAGCTCACCCATTGGGACAGGCTACGAGCAGTACTTC. This chain connects TRBV18 to TRBJ2-5, with 8 bases lining up with TRBD1. The J call is doubtful: the DNA matches TRBJ2-7 better. This CDR3 is 14 amino acids long. CDR1 and CDR2 (germline): KGHSH, LQKENI.

This clone was seen once. The chain employs TRBV5-5 and TRBJ1-1, with unresolved D. This CDR3 region has 14 residues. Germline values: CDR1 SGHKS, CDR2 YYEKEE (reference sequence). The V and J ends lost 4 bases and 1 base respectively, with 11 bases between them. CDR3 sequence: CASSGTLENTEAFF. The CDR3 DNA is TGTGCCAGCAGCGGAACGTTAGAGAACACTGAAGCTTTCTTT.

The chain recombines TRBV10-3 with TRBJ2-5; D unresolved. The DNA end lines up better with TRBJ2-7; the J call may be wrong. The CDR3 is 11 amino acids. The germline V gene has CDR1 ENHRY and CDR2 SYGVKD. CDR3 nucleotide sequence: TGTGCCATCAGTGACCAATACGAGCAGTACTTC. The encoded protein is CAISDQYEQYF.